A selection of T cell receptor beta chains follows, all from one sample in a study of blood T cell repertoires in COVID-19. The repertoire was sequenced with immunoSEQ multiplex PCR; TCRdb's copy has only in-frame clones and lacks some. The repertoire includes 360,000 or so clones, approximately 89% of them detected once, and 3% to 4.5% sits in the top ten. The material sequenced was peripheral blood. These receptors were obtained from a woman aged 60-75 years with COVID-19, enrolled during active disease. The CDR3 runs from the conserved cysteine through the conserved F or W. The order of the fields is D gene, V gene, J gene, clone size, CDR3 DNA, CDR3 protein. A D gene is named only where the DNA matches it firmly. A row's size may be missing; if present it is once, few, many or a size class.

d_call: -
v_call: TRBV11-2
j_call: TRBJ1-2
clone_size: -
cdr3_nt: TGTGCCAGCAGCTTAACCAGCTATGGCTACACCTTC
cdr3_aa: CASSLTSYGYTF

d_call: -
v_call: TRBV5-6
j_call: TRBJ1-2
clone_size: -
cdr3_nt: TGTGCCAGCAGCTTGCCTCCTTATGGCTACACCTTC
cdr3_aa: CASSLPPYGYTF

d_call: TRBD2
v_call: TRBV3-1/TRBV3-2
j_call: TRBJ2-7
clone_size: -
cdr3_nt: TGTGCCAGCAGCCCCCACCTAGCGGGAGTCTCCTACGAGCAGTACTTC
cdr3_aa: CASSPHLAGVSYEQYF

d_call: -
v_call: TRBV27
j_call: TRBJ1-2
clone_size: once
cdr3_nt: TGTGCCAGCAAGGCAGGTGGACAGGGCTACACCTTC
cdr3_aa: CASKAGGQGYTF

d_call: -
v_call: TRBV10-3
j_call: TRBJ2-7
clone_size: medium-sized
cdr3_nt: TGTGCCATCAGTGAGTCCCCACAGGGACGGAGGAACGAGCAGTACTTC
cdr3_aa: CAISESPQGRRNEQYF

d_call: TRBD2
v_call: TRBV5-4
j_call: TRBJ2-5
clone_size: -
cdr3_nt: TGTGCCAGCAGCCGCCAAGGGCGGGGGGGCGGGCAAGAGACCCAGTACTTC
cdr3_aa: CASSRQGRGGGQETQYF

d_call: -
v_call: TRBV23-1
j_call: TRBJ1-2
clone_size: once
cdr3_nt: TGCGCCAGCAGTCAATCAACACTACTCTATGGCTACACCTTC
cdr3_aa: CASSQSTLLYGYTF

d_call: -
v_call: TRBV7-2
j_call: TRBJ2-7
clone_size: -
cdr3_nt: TGTGCCAGCAGCTTAGAAGGGACACCCTCCTACGAGCAGTACTTC
cdr3_aa: CASSLEGTPSYEQYF

d_call: TRBD2
v_call: TRBV7-6
j_call: TRBJ2-7
clone_size: -
cdr3_nt: TGTGCCAGCGGTCCCGGGAGGGTAAACGAGCAGTACTTC
cdr3_aa: CASGPGRVNEQYF

d_call: -
v_call: TRBV28
j_call: TRBJ2-5
clone_size: -
cdr3_nt: TGTGCCAGCAGTCCAGGGGCCGACAAAGGGCAGGAGACCCAGTACTTC
cdr3_aa: CASSPGADKGQETQYF

d_call: -
v_call: TRBV6-5
j_call: TRBJ1-2
clone_size: once
cdr3_nt: TGTGCCAGCAGCCGGACAGTATATTTCGGTGGCTACACCTTC
cdr3_aa: CASSRTVYFGGYTF

d_call: TRBD2
v_call: TRBV24-1
j_call: TRBJ2-3
clone_size: -
cdr3_nt: TGTGCCACCAGTGATACCCGGGGAACTAGCGGGGCTAATACGCAGTATTTT
cdr3_aa: CATSDTRGTSGANTQYF

d_call: TRBD1
v_call: TRBV27
j_call: TRBJ1-1
clone_size: -
cdr3_nt: TGTGCCACCGCCGATCACAGGGGTTTAGCTGAAGCTTTCTTT
cdr3_aa: CATADHRGLAEAFF

d_call: TRBD1
v_call: TRBV6-1
j_call: TRBJ1-2
clone_size: -
cdr3_nt: TGTGCCAGCAGTGTTACCGGGACAGGGTCGTGGGTTTATGGCTACACCTTC
cdr3_aa: CASSVTGTGSWVYGYTF

d_call: TRBD1
v_call: TRBV19
j_call: TRBJ1-5
clone_size: -
cdr3_nt: TGTGCCAGTAGAGACAGGGGGAATCAGCCCCAGCATTTT
cdr3_aa: CASRDRGNQPQHF

d_call: -
v_call: TRBV11-2
j_call: TRBJ2-3
clone_size: -
cdr3_nt: TGTGCCAGCAGCGCAGCGGTATTTACAGATACGCAGTATTTT
cdr3_aa: CASSAAVFTDTQYF

d_call: TRBD1
v_call: TRBV18
j_call: TRBJ1-1
clone_size: -
cdr3_nt: TGTGCCAGCTCACCAGGACAGGGGGTTACTGAAGCTTTCTTT
cdr3_aa: CASSPGQGVTEAFF

d_call: TRBD1
v_call: TRBV7-2
j_call: TRBJ2-7
clone_size: -
cdr3_nt: TGTGCCAGCAGCCTACAGGGGTCCGACGAGCAGTACTTC
cdr3_aa: CASSLQGSDEQYF

d_call: TRBD1
v_call: TRBV19
j_call: TRBJ1-5
clone_size: many
cdr3_nt: TGTGCCAGTAGTATAGTAATTGGACAGGGGGCCAATCAGCCCCAGCATTTT
cdr3_aa: CASSIVIGQGANQPQHF

d_call: -
v_call: TRBV5-1
j_call: TRBJ1-1
clone_size: -
cdr3_nt: TGCGCCAGCAGCTCAGGGGCACTCACTGAAGCTTTCTTT
cdr3_aa: CASSSGALTEAFF

d_call: -
v_call: TRBV19
j_call: TRBJ2-7
clone_size: -
cdr3_nt: TGTGCCACCTCCCTCGGACAGAACTACGAGCAGTACTTC
cdr3_aa: CATSLGQNYEQYF

d_call: TRBD1
v_call: TRBV15
j_call: TRBJ2-7
clone_size: once
cdr3_nt: TGTGCCACCAGCAGGGACAGGTCCTCCTACGAGCAGTACTTC
cdr3_aa: CATSRDRSSYEQYF

d_call: TRBD2
v_call: TRBV4-2
j_call: TRBJ2-3
clone_size: -
cdr3_nt: TGTGCCAGCAGCCAACCCACCGGGGGGCTAGCGGGGTCCACAGATACGCAGTATTTT
cdr3_aa: CASSQPTGGLAGSTDTQYF

d_call: -
v_call: TRBV7-9
j_call: TRBJ1-1
clone_size: -
cdr3_nt: TGTGCCAGCAGCTTACAGGGTGGGACTGAAGCTTTCTTT
cdr3_aa: CASSLQGGTEAFF

d_call: TRBD2
v_call: TRBV5-4
j_call: TRBJ2-7
clone_size: -
cdr3_nt: TGTGCCAGCAGCCTTAGCGGGGGGGTGGGTGAGCAGTACTTC
cdr3_aa: CASSLSGGVGEQYF

d_call: -
v_call: TRBV7-3
j_call: TRBJ2-3
clone_size: -
cdr3_nt: TGTGCCAGCAGCCTGTCCACAGATACGCAGTATTTT
cdr3_aa: CASSLSTDTQYF

d_call: -
v_call: TRBV6-5
j_call: TRBJ1-3
clone_size: once
cdr3_nt: TGTGCCAGCAGGTCTCAGGGGAGGGAAGGAAACACCATATATTTT
cdr3_aa: CASRSQGREGNTIYF

d_call: TRBD1
v_call: TRBV7-2
j_call: TRBJ1-2
clone_size: -
cdr3_nt: TGTGCCAGCAGCTTAGCCTGGGACAGGGGGCGAAACTATGGCTACACCTTC
cdr3_aa: CASSLAWDRGRNYGYTF

d_call: TRBD1
v_call: TRBV7-2
j_call: TRBJ1-6
clone_size: -
cdr3_nt: TGTGCCAGCAGCACCAGGACAGGGGGTTTTTATAATTCACCCCTCCACTTT
cdr3_aa: CASSTRTGGFYNSPLHF

d_call: -
v_call: TRBV5-6
j_call: TRBJ1-3
clone_size: -
cdr3_nt: TGTGCCAGCAGCCCCCCTGCGGGGGCCGCCGGAAACACCATATATTTT
cdr3_aa: CASSPPAGAAGNTIYF

d_call: -
v_call: TRBV14
j_call: TRBJ1-2
clone_size: once
cdr3_nt: TGTGCCAGCAGCCCAACCTCAAGAGGGTACTATGGCTACACCTTC
cdr3_aa: CASSPTSRGYYGYTF

d_call: TRBD1
v_call: TRBV5-6
j_call: TRBJ1-1
clone_size: -
cdr3_nt: TGTGCCAGCAGCTTAGGGACAGGGGCCACTGAAGCTTTCTTT
cdr3_aa: CASSLGTGATEAFF

d_call: -
v_call: TRBV10-3
j_call: TRBJ1-6
clone_size: -
cdr3_nt: TGTGCCATCAGTGAGGCGGTGGATAATTCACCCCTCCACTTT
cdr3_aa: CAISEAVDNSPLHF

d_call: -
v_call: TRBV6-4
j_call: TRBJ2-3
clone_size: -
cdr3_nt: TGTGCCAGCAGCCGGGACACCAGCACAGATACGCAGTATTTT
cdr3_aa: CASSRDTSTDTQYF

d_call: -
v_call: TRBV6-6
j_call: TRBJ2-7
clone_size: -
cdr3_nt: TGTGCCAGCAGTGACAGCGGGTCTTTGAGCGAGCAGTACTTC
cdr3_aa: CASSDSGSLSEQYF

d_call: -
v_call: TRBV11-2
j_call: TRBJ2-5
clone_size: -
cdr3_nt: TGTGCCAGCAGCTTGCTCGTCACCGGGGAGACCCAGTACTTC
cdr3_aa: CASSLLVTGETQYF